Below are 13 T cell receptor beta chains sequenced from a single sample in a study of blood T cell repertoires in COVID-19. The method was immunoSEQ multiplex PCR; TCRdb's version includes in-frame clones alone and lacks a portion of them. The sample records 210,000 or so clones, about 90% being singletons. Input material: peripheral blood. The source is a man aged 30-40 years with acute or convalescent COVID-19.

The V and J genes are TRBV10-1 and TRBJ2-7, with 10 bases fitting TRBD1. J was trimmed by 2 bases and V by 0 bases; bases with no gene match: 4. This CDR3 spans 16 amino acids. Germline V gene sequence: CDR1 WNHNN, CDR2 SYGVQD (reference sequence). CDR3 nucleotides: TGCGCCAGCAGTGAGTCTGTGGGGACAGGGGCCTACGAGCAGTACTTC. This gives the protein CASSESVGTGAYEQYF.

This clone was recorded once. The V and J genes are TRBV24-1 and TRBJ2-3, with D maybe TRBD2 (6 bases). Germline CDR1 and CDR2: KGHDR and SFDVKD. Between the trimmed V and J ends, which lost 5 bases and 1 base, there was a span of 15 bases. This CDR3 is 16 amino acids long. CDR3: CATSAVAGKGTDTQYF. In DNA form, the CDR3 reads TGTGCCACCAGTGCAGTCGCGGGAAAGGGCACAGATACGCAGTATTTT.

This clone was found once. The chain combines TRBV29-1 with TRBJ1-1; weak D call: TRBD1 (6 bases). The CDR3 length is 14 residues. V was shortened by 6 bases and J by 3 bases, with 17 bases between the two germline ends. Germline CDR1 reads SQVTM; CDR2 reads ANQGSEA. The CDR3 DNA reads as TGCAGCGTCCCTAGGGGGGGGATCGACACTGAAGCTTTCTTT. Translation: CSVPRGGIDTEAFF.

The rearrangement joins TRBV2 to TRBJ2-1; weak D call: TRBD2 (5 bases). Germline values: CDR1 SNHLY, CDR2 FYNNEI. Trimming took 8 bases from V and 13 from J, leaving 12 bases between them. The CDR3 runs to 10 residues. The CDR3 protein is CASAVASQFF. DNA for the CDR3: TGTGCCAGCGCGGTAGCGAGTCAGTTCTTC.

CDR3 sequence: CASSFAGGGGRASEQYF. CDR3 sequence (DNA): TGTGCCAGCAGTTTCGCCGGTGGGGGCGGGAGGGCCTCCGAGCAGTACTTC. The chain has TRBV6-2 or TRBV6-3 and TRBJ2-7; 9 nucleotides line up with TRBD2. The germline gives CDR1 MNHEY, CDR2 SVGEGT. J lost 6 bases, V lost 4 bases, and 16 bases had no gene match. The CDR3 sequence is 17 residues long.

The chain couples TRBV9 to TRBJ2-7; possible D gene TRBD1, 6 bases. The CDR3 is made up of 14 amino acids. Looked up from germline, CDR1 is SGDLS and CDR2 is YYNGEE. The V gene lost 2 bases and the J gene lost 1 base, with 10 bases spanning the gap. DNA of the CDR3: TGTGCCAGCAGCGTGGACAGAGATTCCTACGAGCAGTACTTC. It specifies CASSVDRDSYEQYF.

V and J are TRBV11-3 and TRBJ2-7; D may be TRBD2 (5 bases). V gave up 0 bases and J gave up 3 bases, with 12 bases separating them. The CDR3 runs 15 residues. The V gene's germline CDR1 is SGHNT and CDR2 YENEEA. The CDR3 loop is CASSLEAGPHYEQYF. In DNA, the CDR3 is TGTGCCAGCAGCTTAGAGGCGGGCCCGCACTACGAGCAGTACTTC. The full variable domain, with the rest looked up from reference TRBV11-3 and TRBJ2-7, is EAGVVQSPRYKIIEKKQPVAFWCNPISGHNTLYWYLQNLGQGPELLIRYENEEAVDDSQLPKDRFSAERLKGVDSTLKIQPAELGDSAVYLCASSLEAGPHYEQYFGPGTRLTVT.

This rearrangement joins TRBV27 to TRBJ2-1; 9 nucleotides line up with TRBD2. CDR1 is MNHEY, CDR2 SMNVEV, per germline (reference sequence). The V and J ends lost 0 bases and 5 bases, in that order; junction bases with no gene match: 2. The CDR3 spans 15 residues. CDR3 DNA sequence: TGTGCCAGCAGTTTATCTAGCGGGGGACACAATGAGCAGTTCTTC. As protein: CASSLSSGGHNEQFF.

The V gene is TRBV5-1, the J gene TRBJ1-6, with 9 bases lining up with TRBD1. Germline lookup yields CDR1 SGHRS and CDR2 YFSETQ. The CDR3 runs 15 residues. The V and J ends lost 3 bases and 10 bases, in that order; junction bases with no gene match: 8. The DNA for the CDR3 is TGCGCCAGCAGCTCCGGACAGGGGATGATCTCACCCCTCCACTTT. Encoded protein: CASSSGQGMISPLHF.

This clone came up a few times. The same CDR3 also results from other DNA sequences found in this sample. The genes are TRBV14 and TRBJ1-2; possibly TRBD1 for D (5 bases). With 1 base removed from V and 4 bases from J, the gap between germline ends came to 7 bases. There are 13 residues in the CDR3. CDR1 and CDR2 (germline): SGHDN, FVKESK. The CDR3 DNA reads as TGTGCCAGCAGCCAAGGCAGGGCCTATGGCTACACCTTC. Its protein product is CASSQGRAYGYTF. The full variable domain, its missing parts supplied by reference TRBV14 and TRBJ1-2, is EAGVTQFPSHSVIEKGQTVTLRCDPISGHDNLYWYRRVMGKEIKFLLHFVKESKQDESGMPNNRFLAERTGGTYSTLKVQPAELEDSGVYFCASSQGRAYGYTFGSGTRLTVV.

The chain is built from TRBV5-4 and TRBJ2-3; no clear D. V was shortened by 1 base and J by 6 bases, with 6 bases between the two germline ends. The CDR3 loop spans 12 amino acids. Germline assignment: CDR1 SGHNT and CDR2 YYREEE (reference sequence). The CDR3 DNA reads TGTGCCAGCAGCTTGCAAAGCGATACGCAGTATTTT. Amino acid sequence: CASSLQSDTQYF.

The CDR3 region is CASSLWDRIEKLFF. CDR3 DNA sequence: TGTGCCAGCAGTTTATGGGACAGGATTGAAAAACTGTTTTTT. This sequence joins TRBV28 and TRBJ1-4; 7 nucleotides agree with TRBD1. Germline values: CDR1 MDHEN, CDR2 SYDVKM. The CDR3 is 14 residues long. With 0 bases clipped from V and 7 bases from J, the junction kept 2 bases outside the gene matches.

The rearrangement joins TRBV11-2 to TRBJ2-7; 8 bases match TRBD2. In germline, CDR1 is SGHAT, CDR2 FQNNGV. With 2 bases clipped from V and 0 bases from J, the junction kept 6 bases outside the gene matches. CDR3 length: 16 residues. CDR3 nucleotides: TGTGCCAGCAGCTTATCGGTAGCGGGGAGCTCCTACGAGCAGTACTTC. Amino acid sequence: CASSLSVAGSSYEQYF. Drawing the rest from reference TRBV11-2 and TRBJ2-7, the complete variable domain is EAGVAQSPRYKIIEKRQSVAFWCNPISGHATLYWYQQILGQGPKLLIQFQNNGVVDDSQLPKDRFSAERLKGVDSTLKIQPAKLEDSAVYLCASSLSVAGSSYEQYFGPGTRLTVT.